This record concerns one TCR beta chain sequence. Its antigen is currently unknown. The source of the sample is a study of beta chain features in type 1 diabetes. Whole-study findings and limits: Within each of all four CD4+ subsets, Type 1 diabetes patients had TCRB CDR3s that were moderately but significantly shorter.

The germline V and J ends were trimmed by 6 bases and 0 bases, with 11 bases remaining between them. The CDR3 contains 15 residues. The germline CDR1 and CDR2 sequences are ENHRY and SYGVKD. Every donor had blood drawn once into heparin, about 116 mL on average. Expressed TCRB transcripts were sequenced, since all the RNA that had been isolated was reverse transcribed. TCRdb keeps only in-frame clones here, not all; method: immunoSEQ multiplex PCR. The sample lists approximately 120,000 clones, approximately 37% occurring once. This TCR derives from a woman aged 18 to 35 in good health. Input material: stem cell memory CD4+ T cells from blood. This sequence joins TRBV10-3 and TRBJ2-2; TRBD1 might be the D (6 bases). The CDR3 region is CAIRRDTPNTGELFF. DNA for the CDR3: TGTGCCATCAGGAGGGACACCCCGAACACCGGGGAGCTGTTTTTT.